These 19 T cell receptor beta chains were sequenced from one sample in a study of graft-versus-host responses after intestinal transplantation. Profiled with immunoSEQ multiplex PCR; TCRdb holds only in-frame clones, not every one. The data contain 85,000 to 100,000 clones, roughly 86% of them singletons. The sequences come from PBMCs, collected 255 days after intestinal transplant. These TCRs come from a human patient who received an intestinal transplant, so some T cells may come from the graft donor.

V gene TRBV13 combines with J gene TRBJ2-7, with TRBD2 as a possible D gene (5 bases). The CDR3 length is 14 residues. V was clipped by 0 bases and J by 2 bases, with 8 bases between them. Germline CDR1 is PRHDT and CDR2 is FYEKMQ (reference sequence). In DNA, the CDR3 is TGTGCCAGCAGCTTAGGGCCGGGGACCTACGAGCAGTACTTC. It specifies CASSLGPGTYEQYF.

This clone was seen just once. This sequence joins TRBV27 and TRBJ1-1; 10 bases agree with TRBD1. Germline V gene data show CDR1 as MNHEY and CDR2 as SMNVEV (reference sequence). The CDR3 length is 17 residues. V was clipped by 3 bases and J by 5 bases; unmatched bases: 12. The CDR3 nucleotides are TGTGCCAGCAGTTTGGAGGGGACAGGGGAGTTGGGGACTGAAGCTTTCTTT. It translates to CASSLEGTGELGTEAFF.

The chain combines TRBV10-2 with TRBJ2-7; D not certain. Trimming cost V 3 bases and J 0 bases, with 9 bases left between them. Germline V gene data show CDR1 as WSHSY and CDR2 as SAAADI. The CDR3 contains 14 residues. DNA for the CDR3: TGCGCCAGCAGTGACGTCTCTAGCTCCTACGAGCAGTACTTC. Its protein is CASSDVSSSYEQYF.

The chain uses TRBV5-1 and TRBJ2-4, with D tentatively TRBD2 (6 bases). V was shortened by 4 bases and J by 0 bases, with 17 bases between the two germline ends. The V gene's germline CDR1 is SGHRS and CDR2 YFSETQ. This CDR3 contains 17 residues. CDR3: CASSGGKEELAKNIQYF. CDR3 bases: TGCGCCAGCAGCGGGGGGAAGGAGGAACTAGCCAAAAACATTCAGTACTTC.

The genes are TRBV6-5 and TRBJ1-4, with D uncertain. The germline V gene encodes CDR1 MNHEY and CDR2 SVGAGI. There are 15 residues in the CDR3. Trimming removed 0 bases from V and 1 base from J, with 6 bases in between. CDR3 in amino acids: CASSYSSVTNEKLFF. DNA for the CDR3: TGTGCCAGCAGTTACTCGTCGGTAACTAATGAAAAACTGTTTTTT.

This clone has only a few counts. V is TRBV28 and J is TRBJ2-2, with 16 nucleotides matching TRBD2. V dropped 6 bases and J dropped 4; count of bases not matched to a gene: 2. This CDR3 is built from 16 residues. CDR1 is MDHEN and CDR2 is SYDVKM in the germline V gene. CDR3 sequence (DNA): TGTGCCAGCAGGGGACTAGCGGGGGGGCCCACCGGGGAGCTGTTTTTT. It encodes CASRGLAGGPTGELFF.

This clone came up a few times. The chain carries TRBV28 and TRBJ2-7; TRBD2 might be the D (6 bases). The length of the CDR3 is 15 residues. CDR1 is MDHEN and CDR2 is SYDVKM in the germline V gene. With 6 bases removed from V and 3 bases from J, the gap between germline ends came to 18 bases. CDR3 loop: CASSRRGSVGYEQYV. Here the CDR3 DNA reads TGTGCCAGCAGCCGGAGGGGTTCGGTAGGCTACGAGCAGTACGTC.

The chain is built from TRBV25-1 and TRBJ2-5; 7 bases are a match to TRBD1. Germline loops: CDR1 MGHDK, CDR2 SYGVNS. The CDR3 is made up of 14 amino acids. Trimming removed 4 bases from V and 4 bases from J; junction bases left unmatched: 6. CDR3 nucleotide sequence: TGTGCCAGCAGTGGTTCAACAGGGGTAGAGACCCAGTACTTC. Translated, it gives CASSGSTGVETQYF.

V usage is TRBV4-1 and J usage is TRBJ2-2; a possible D gene is TRBD1 (6 bases). V was pared by 3 bases and J by 1 base, with 15 bases between. Germline CDR1 and CDR2: MGHRA and YSYEKL. CDR3 length: 17 residues. CDR3 bases: TGCGCCAGCAGCCATACCGGGACAAATAAGAACACCGGGGAGCTGTTTTTT. Translating gives CASSHTGTNKNTGELFF.

This chain uses TRBV7-9 with TRBJ2-1; 10 nucleotides line up with TRBD1. The CDR3 is made up of 19 amino acids. Germline CDR1 reads SEHNR; CDR2 reads FQNEAQ (reference sequence). The V and J ends lost 5 bases and 3 bases, in that order; junction bases with no gene match: 16. CDR3 in DNA: TGTGCCAGCAGCGTAGATACCGGGACAGGGGTCGGAAGCTACAATGAGCAGTTCTTC. Translated: CASSVDTGTGVGSYNEQFF.

This rearrangement joins TRBV23-1 to TRBJ1-5, with a possible D match to TRBD1 (5 bases). TRBV23-1 is marked as an open reading frame, function uncertain. The germline V and J ends were trimmed by 0 bases and 12 bases, with 12 bases remaining between them. The CDR3 sequence is 13 residues long. The CDR3 is CASSQSRDCLQHF. The CDR3 bases are TGCGCCAGCAGTCAATCGCGGGACTGCCTCCAGCATTTT.

This chain links TRBV5-6 with TRBJ2-1, with TRBD2 matching over 13 bases. This CDR3 is 15 amino acids long. Trimming cost V 2 bases and J 9 bases; bases outside gene matches: 5. Per the germline V gene, CDR1 is SGHDT and CDR2 is YYEEEE. Here the CDR3 DNA reads TGTGCCAGCAGCTTACTAGCGGGGGGGCCCGGTGAGCAGTTCTTC. Protein: CASSLLAGGPGEQFF.

This sequence joins TRBV27 and TRBJ1-6, with D possibly TRBD1 on 6 matching bases. The ends were cut back, 2 bases at V and 5 bases at J, with 16 bases in the middle. In germline, CDR1 is MNHEY, CDR2 SMNVEV (reference sequence). The CDR3 runs 17 residues. The CDR3 sequence: CASSLTGQGINNSPLHF. The CDR3 region has the DNA TGTGCCAGCAGTTTAACGGGCCAGGGGATTAATAATTCACCCCTCCACTTT.

The genes are TRBV5-6 and TRBJ2-3; D might be TRBD1 (6 bases). The V gene's germline CDR1 is SGHDT and CDR2 YYEEEE. V lost 1 base and J lost 6, with 9 bases in between. This CDR3 is built from 13 residues. The DNA for the CDR3 is TGTGCCAGCAGCTTGCTGGGGGCTGATACGCAGTATTTT. Translating it yields CASSLLGADTQYF. The entire variable domain, with the rest obtained from reference TRBV5-6 and TRBJ2-3, is as follows: DAGVTQSPTHLIKTRGQQVTLRCSPKSGHDTVSWYQQALGQGPQFIFQYYEEEERQRGNFPDRFSGHQFPNYSSELNVNALLLGDSALYLCASSLLGADTQYFGPGTRLTVL.

The chain is built from TRBV28 and TRBJ2-5; D might be TRBD2 (6 bases). This CDR3 spans 13 amino acids. The V gene's germline CDR1 is MDHEN and CDR2 SYDVKM. V shed 2 bases and J shed 7 bases, with 11 bases lying between them. CDR3 in amino acids: CASSLTAGGTQYF. The CDR3 DNA follows: TGTGCCAGCAGTTTAACGGCCGGGGGGACCCAGTACTTC.

The CDR3 spells CASYAATNEKLFF. The CDR3 region has the DNA TGTGCCAGTTACGCAGCAACTAATGAAAAACTGTTTTTT. The chain joins TRBV6-1 to TRBJ1-4, with D unresolved. Germline CDR1 reads MNHNS; CDR2 reads SASEGT. The CDR3 loop spans 13 amino acids. V lost 9 bases and J lost 0, with 8 bases in between.

The chain employs TRBV6-5 and TRBJ2-5; D is undetermined. V was cut by 6 bases and J by 5 bases, with 7 bases left in between. This CDR3 region has 11 residues. CDR1 is MNHEY, CDR2 SVGAGI, per germline. CDR3 sequence (DNA): TGTGCCAGCAGGAAGGGCGAGACCCAGTACTTC. Translating it yields CASRKGETQYF.

The chain joins TRBV11-2 to TRBJ2-7; weak D call: TRBD2 (6 bases). CDR3 size: 15 residues. Germline CDR1 reads SGHAT; CDR2 reads FQNNGV. Trimming removed 3 bases from V and 7 bases from J, with 19 bases in between. The CDR3 reads CASSFPGWRDREQYF. The CDR3 region has the DNA TGTGCCAGCAGCTTCCCTGGATGGAGGGACCGTGAGCAGTACTTC. The variable domain in full, completed from reference TRBV11-2 and TRBJ2-7, reads EAGVAQSPRYKIIEKRQSVAFWCNPISGHATLYWYQQILGQGPKLLIQFQNNGVVDDSQLPKDRFSAERLKGVDSTLKIQPAKLEDSAVYLCASSFPGWRDREQYFGPGTRLTVT.

This chain connects TRBV5-6 to TRBJ2-7; 7 bases agree with TRBD2. With 4 bases clipped from V and 0 bases from J, the junction kept 7 bases outside the gene matches. Germline assignment: CDR1 SGHDT and CDR2 YYEEEE. The CDR3 is made up of 15 amino acids. The CDR3 reads CASSPNRDYSYEQYF. The CDR3 coding sequence is TGTGCCAGCAGCCCAAACCGGGACTACTCCTACGAGCAGTACTTC.